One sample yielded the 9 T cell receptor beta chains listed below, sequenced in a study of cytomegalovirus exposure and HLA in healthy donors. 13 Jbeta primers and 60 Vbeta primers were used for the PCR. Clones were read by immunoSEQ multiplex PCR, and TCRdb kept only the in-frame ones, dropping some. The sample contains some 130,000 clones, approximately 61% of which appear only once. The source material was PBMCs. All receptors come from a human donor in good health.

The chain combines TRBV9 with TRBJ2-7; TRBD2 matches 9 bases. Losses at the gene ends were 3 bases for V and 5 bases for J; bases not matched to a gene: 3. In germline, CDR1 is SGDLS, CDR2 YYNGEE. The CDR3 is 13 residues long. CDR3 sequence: CASSAGLAHEQYF. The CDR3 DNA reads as TGTGCCAGCAGCGCGGGACTAGCACACGAGCAGTACTTC.

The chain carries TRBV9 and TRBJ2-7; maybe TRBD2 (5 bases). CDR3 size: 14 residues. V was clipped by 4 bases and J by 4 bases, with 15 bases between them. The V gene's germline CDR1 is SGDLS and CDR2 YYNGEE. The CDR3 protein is CASSLSVSDYEQYF. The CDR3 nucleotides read TGTGCCAGCAGCCTTAGCGTATCTGATTACGAGCAGTACTTC.

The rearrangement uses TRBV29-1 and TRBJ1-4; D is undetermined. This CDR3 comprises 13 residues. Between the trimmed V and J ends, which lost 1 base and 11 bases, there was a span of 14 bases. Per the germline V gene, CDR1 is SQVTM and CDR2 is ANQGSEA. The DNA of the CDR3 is TGCAGCGTTGAAGGTCCGGAGGCACGGAAACTGTTTTTT. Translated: CSVEGPEARKLFF.

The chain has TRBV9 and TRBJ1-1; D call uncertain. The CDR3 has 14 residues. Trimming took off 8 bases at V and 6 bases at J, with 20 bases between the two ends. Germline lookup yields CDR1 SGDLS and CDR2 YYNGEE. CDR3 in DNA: TGTGCCAGTGGCCCCGGGATAACGAGGGCTGAAGCTTTCTTT. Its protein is CASGPGITRAEAFF.

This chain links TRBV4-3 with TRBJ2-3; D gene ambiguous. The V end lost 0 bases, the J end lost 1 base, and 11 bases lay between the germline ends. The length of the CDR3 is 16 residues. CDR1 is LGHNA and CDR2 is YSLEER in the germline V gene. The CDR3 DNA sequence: TGCGCCAGCAGCCAAGATCCGCGGAGACGCACAGATACGCAGTATTTT. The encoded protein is CASSQDPRRRTDTQYF.

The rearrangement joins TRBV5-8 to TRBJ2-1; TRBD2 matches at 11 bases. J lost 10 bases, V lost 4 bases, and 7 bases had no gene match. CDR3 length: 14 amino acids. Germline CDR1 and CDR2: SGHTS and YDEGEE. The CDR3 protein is CASSQGLAAGEQFF. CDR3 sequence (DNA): TGTGCCAGCAGCCAGGGACTAGCGGCGGGAGAGCAGTTCTTC.

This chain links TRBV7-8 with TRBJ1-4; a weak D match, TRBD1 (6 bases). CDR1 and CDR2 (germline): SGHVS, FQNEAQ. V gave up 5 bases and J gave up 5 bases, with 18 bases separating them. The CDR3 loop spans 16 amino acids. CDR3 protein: CASSTDSRASNEKLFF. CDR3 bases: TGTGCCAGCAGCACGGACAGTCGGGCCTCCAATGAAAAACTGTTTTTT.

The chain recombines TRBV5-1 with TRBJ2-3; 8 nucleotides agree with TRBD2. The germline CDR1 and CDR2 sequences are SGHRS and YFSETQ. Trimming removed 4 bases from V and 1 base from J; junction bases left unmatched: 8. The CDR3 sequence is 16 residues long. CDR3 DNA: TGCGCCAGCAGCCGGGGGGGAGCGGGGGGCACAGATACGCAGTATTTT. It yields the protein CASSRGGAGGTDTQYF.

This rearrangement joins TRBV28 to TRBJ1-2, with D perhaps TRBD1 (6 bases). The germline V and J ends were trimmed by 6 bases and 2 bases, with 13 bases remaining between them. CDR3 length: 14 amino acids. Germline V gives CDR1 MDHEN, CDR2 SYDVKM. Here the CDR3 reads CASRKGGGNYGYTF. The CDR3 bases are TGTGCCAGCAGAAAAGGGGGGGGGAACTATGGCTACACCTTC.